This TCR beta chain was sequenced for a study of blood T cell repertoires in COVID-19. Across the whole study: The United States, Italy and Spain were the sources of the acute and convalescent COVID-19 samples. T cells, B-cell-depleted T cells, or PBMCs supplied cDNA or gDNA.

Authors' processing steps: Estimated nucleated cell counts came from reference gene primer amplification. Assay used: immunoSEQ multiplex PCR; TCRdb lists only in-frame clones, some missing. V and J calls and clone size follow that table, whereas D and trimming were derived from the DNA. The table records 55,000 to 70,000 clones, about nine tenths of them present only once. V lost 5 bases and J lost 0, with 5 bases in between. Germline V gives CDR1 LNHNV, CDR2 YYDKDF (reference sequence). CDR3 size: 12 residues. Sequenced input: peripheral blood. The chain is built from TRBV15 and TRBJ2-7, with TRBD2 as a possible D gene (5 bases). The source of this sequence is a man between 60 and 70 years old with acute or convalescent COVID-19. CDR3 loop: CATSRDSYEQYF. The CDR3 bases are TGTGCCACCAGCCGGGACTCCTACGAGCAGTACTTC. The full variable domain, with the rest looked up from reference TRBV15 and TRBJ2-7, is DAMVIQNPRYQVTQFGKPVTLSCSQTLNHNVMYWYQQKSSQAPKLLFHYYDKDFNNEADTPDNFQSRRPNTSFCFLDIRSPGLGDTAMYLCATSRDSYEQYFGPGTRLTVT.